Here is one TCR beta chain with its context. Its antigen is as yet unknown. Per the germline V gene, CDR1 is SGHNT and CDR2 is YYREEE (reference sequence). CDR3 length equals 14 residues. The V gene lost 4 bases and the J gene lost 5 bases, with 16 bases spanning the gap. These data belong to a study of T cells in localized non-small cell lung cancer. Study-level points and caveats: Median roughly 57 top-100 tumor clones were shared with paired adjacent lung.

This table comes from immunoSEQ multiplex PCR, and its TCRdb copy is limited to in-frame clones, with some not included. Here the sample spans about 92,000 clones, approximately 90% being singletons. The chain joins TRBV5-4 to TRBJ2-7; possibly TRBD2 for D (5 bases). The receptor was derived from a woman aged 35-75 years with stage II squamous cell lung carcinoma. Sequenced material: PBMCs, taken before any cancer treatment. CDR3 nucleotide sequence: TGTGCCAGCAGCCTCGGACTGAAACTCGACGAGCAGTACTTC. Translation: CASSLGLKLDEQYF.